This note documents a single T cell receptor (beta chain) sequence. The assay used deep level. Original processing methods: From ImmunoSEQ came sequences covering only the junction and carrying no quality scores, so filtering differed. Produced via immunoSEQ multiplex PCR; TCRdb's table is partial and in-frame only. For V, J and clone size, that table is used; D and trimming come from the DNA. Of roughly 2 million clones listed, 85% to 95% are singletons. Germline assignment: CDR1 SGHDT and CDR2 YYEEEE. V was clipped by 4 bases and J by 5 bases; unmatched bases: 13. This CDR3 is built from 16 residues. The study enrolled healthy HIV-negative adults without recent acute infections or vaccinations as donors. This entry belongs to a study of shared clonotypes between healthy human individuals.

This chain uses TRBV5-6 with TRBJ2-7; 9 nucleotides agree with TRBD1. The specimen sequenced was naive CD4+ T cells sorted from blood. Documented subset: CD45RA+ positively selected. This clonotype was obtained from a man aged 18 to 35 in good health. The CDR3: CASSVGRWDRVHEQYF. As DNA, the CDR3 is TGTGCCAGCAGCGTAGGGAGGTGGGACAGGGTCCACGAGCAGTACTTC.